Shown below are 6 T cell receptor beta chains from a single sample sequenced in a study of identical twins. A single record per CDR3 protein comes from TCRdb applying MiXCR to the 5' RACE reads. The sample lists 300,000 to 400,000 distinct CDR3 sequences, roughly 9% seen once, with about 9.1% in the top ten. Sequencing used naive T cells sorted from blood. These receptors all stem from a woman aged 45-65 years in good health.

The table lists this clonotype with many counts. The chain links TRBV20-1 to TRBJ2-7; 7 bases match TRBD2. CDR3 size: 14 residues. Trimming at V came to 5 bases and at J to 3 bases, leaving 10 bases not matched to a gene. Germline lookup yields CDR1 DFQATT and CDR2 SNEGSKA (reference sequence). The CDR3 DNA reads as TGCAGTGCTGGGACGGCGGGAGTTCGCTACGAGCAGTACTTC. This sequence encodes CSAGTAGVRYEQYF.

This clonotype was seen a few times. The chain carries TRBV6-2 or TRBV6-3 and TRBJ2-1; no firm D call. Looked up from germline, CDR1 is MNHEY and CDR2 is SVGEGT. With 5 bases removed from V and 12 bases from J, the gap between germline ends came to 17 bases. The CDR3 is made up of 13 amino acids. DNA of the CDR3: TGTGCCAGCAGTGAGGAACTCTTTTCGAGGCAGTTCTTC. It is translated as CASSEELFSRQFF.

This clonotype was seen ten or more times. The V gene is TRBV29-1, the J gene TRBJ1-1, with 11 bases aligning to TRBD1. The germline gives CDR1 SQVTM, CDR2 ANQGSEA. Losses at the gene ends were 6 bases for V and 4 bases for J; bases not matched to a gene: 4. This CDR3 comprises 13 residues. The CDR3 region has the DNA TGCAGCGTGGGGACAGGGGGAAGCACTGAAGCTTTCTTT. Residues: CSVGTGGSTEAFF.

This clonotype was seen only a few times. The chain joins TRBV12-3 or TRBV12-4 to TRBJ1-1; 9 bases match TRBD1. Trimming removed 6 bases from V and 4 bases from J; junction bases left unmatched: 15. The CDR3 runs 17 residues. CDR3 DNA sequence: TGTGCCAGCAGCCTAGGACAGGGGCCGTATACTGGCACTGAAGCTTTCTTT. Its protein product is CASSLGQGPYTGTEAFF.

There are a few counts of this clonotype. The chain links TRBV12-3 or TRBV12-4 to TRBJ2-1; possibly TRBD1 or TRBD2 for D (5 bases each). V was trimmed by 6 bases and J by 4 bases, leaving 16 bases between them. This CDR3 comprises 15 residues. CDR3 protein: CASSYGTDQYNEQFF. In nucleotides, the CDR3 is TGTGCCAGCAGCTACGGGACGGATCAGTACAATGAGCAGTTCTTC.

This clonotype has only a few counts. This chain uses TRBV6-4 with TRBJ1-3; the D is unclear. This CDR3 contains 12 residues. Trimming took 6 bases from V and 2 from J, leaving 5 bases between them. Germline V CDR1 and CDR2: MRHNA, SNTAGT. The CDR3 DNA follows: TGTGCCAGCAGAACAACTGGAAACACCATATATTTT. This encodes CASRTTGNTIYF.